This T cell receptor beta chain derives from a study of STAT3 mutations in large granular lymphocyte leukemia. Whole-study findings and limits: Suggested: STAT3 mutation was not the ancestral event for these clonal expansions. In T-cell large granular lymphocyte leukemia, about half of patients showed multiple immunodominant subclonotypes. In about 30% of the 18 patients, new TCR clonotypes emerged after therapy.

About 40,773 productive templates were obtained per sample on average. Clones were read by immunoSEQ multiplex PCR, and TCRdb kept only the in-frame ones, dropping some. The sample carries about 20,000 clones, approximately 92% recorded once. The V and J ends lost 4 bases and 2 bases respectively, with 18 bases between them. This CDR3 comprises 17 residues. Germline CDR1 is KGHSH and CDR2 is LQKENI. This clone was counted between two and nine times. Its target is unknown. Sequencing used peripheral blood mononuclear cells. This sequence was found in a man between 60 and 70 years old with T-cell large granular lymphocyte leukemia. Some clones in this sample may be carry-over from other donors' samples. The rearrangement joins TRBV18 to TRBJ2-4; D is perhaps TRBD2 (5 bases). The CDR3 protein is CASSRVRAGKTKNIQYF. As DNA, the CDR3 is TGTGCCAGCTCACGGGTGAGGGCGGGTAAGACCAAAAACATTCAGTACTTC.